This entry lists 25 T cell receptor beta chains sequenced from one sample in a study of OX40 agonist ivuxolimab in advanced cancers. Using immunoSEQ multiplex PCR, the repertoire was profiled, and TCRdb retains in-frame clones only, with some absent. The sample lists 50,000 to 65,000 clones, 75% to 90% seen once, with over 15% in the top ten. The sample in question was CD4+ or CD8+ T cells sorted from blood, obtained in a trial of the OX40 agonist ivuxolimab. These TCRs come from an adult with an advanced solid tumor such as melanoma, head and neck, liver or kidney cancer.

The gene calls are TRBV7-2 and TRBJ2-7; D not certain. Trimming left V 3 bases short and J 2 bases short, with 11 bases between. Germline values: CDR1 SGHTA, CDR2 FQGNSA. The CDR3 extends over 14 amino acids. The CDR3, as DNA: TGTGCCAGCAGCTTTGAGGCAGCTACCTACGAGCAGTACTTC. Amino acids: CASSFEAATYEQYF.

The chain joins TRBV4-1 to TRBJ1-5; no clear D. The germline CDR1 and CDR2 sequences are MGHRA and YSYEKL. This CDR3 contains 15 residues. V was cut by 0 bases and J by 5 bases, with 11 bases left in between. CDR3 nucleotides: TGCGCCAGCAGCCAAGACGAGGGTACGTATCAGCCCCAGCATTTT. Amino acids: CASSQDEGTYQPQHF.

V is TRBV11-2 and J is TRBJ2-6; TRBD2 is a possible D gene (6 bases). The ends were cut back, 7 bases at V and 5 bases at J, with 24 bases in the middle. CDR1 is SGHAT and CDR2 is FQNNGV in the germline V gene. The CDR3 has 18 amino acids. CDR3 residues: CASIAPGLTSQWANVLTF. The CDR3 DNA reads as TGTGCCAGCATCGCTCCGGGACTTACATCCCAATGGGCCAACGTCCTGACTTTC.

V and J are TRBV2 and TRBJ2-5, with 7 bases identical to TRBD2. CDR3 size: 14 residues. Germline CDR1 SNHLY, CDR2 FYNNEI. Trimming cost V 3 bases and J 4 bases; bases outside gene matches: 5. The CDR3 bases are TGTGCCAGCAGTGACTCGGGAGGAATAGAGACCCAGTACTTC. Its translation: CASSDSGGIETQYF.

The chain is built from TRBV5-1 and TRBJ1-1, with D unresolved. The V and J ends lost 2 bases and 2 bases respectively, with 16 bases between them. The CDR3 contains 16 residues. Germline V gives CDR1 SGHRS, CDR2 YFSETQ. Here the CDR3 reads CASSFGWWGINTEAFF. The CDR3 DNA reads as TGCGCCAGCAGCTTCGGATGGTGGGGAATCAACACTGAAGCTTTCTTT.

This clone has just one count. The V gene is TRBV27, the J gene TRBJ2-1; TRBD1 agrees at 9 bases. The CDR3 runs to 16 residues. Germline values: CDR1 MNHEY, CDR2 SMNVEV (reference sequence). The V segment lost 5 bases and the J segment 2 bases; nucleotides outside the gene matches: 7. The CDR3 loop reads CASSPLGTGTYNEQFF. CDR3 in DNA: TGTGCCAGCAGTCCTCTGGGGACAGGGACCTACAATGAGCAGTTCTTC.

The chain links TRBV15 to TRBJ2-5, with D possibly being TRBD1 (6 bases). The V gene's germline CDR1 is LNHNV and CDR2 YYDKDF (reference sequence). The CDR3 runs to 14 residues. The V end lost 0 bases, the J end lost 3 bases, and 8 bases lay between the germline ends. CDR3 DNA: TGTGCCACCAGCAGAGAAGGACAGAAAGAGACCCAGTACTTC. The encoded protein is CATSREGQKETQYF. Looking up the rest from reference TRBV15 and TRBJ2-5 gives the full variable domain: DAMVIQNPRYQVTQFGKPVTLSCSQTLNHNVMYWYQQKSSQAPKLLFHYYDKDFNNEADTPDNFQSRRPNTSFCFLDIRSPGLGDTAMYLCATSREGQKETQYFGPGTRLLVL.

The chain combines TRBV7-8 with TRBJ2-7, with 9 bases fitting TRBD2. After removal of 5 bases from V and 6 bases from J, the junction contained 5 bases not matched to a gene. This CDR3 has 13 residues. Germline CDR1 is SGHVS and CDR2 is FQNEAQ. The CDR3 sequence: CASSIIAGAEQYF. Written as DNA, the CDR3 is TGTGCCAGCAGCATTATAGCGGGAGCCGAGCAGTACTTC.

The V call is TRBV27, the J call TRBJ1-2; the D gene is possibly TRBD1 (5 bases). The CDR3 covers 15 residues. Trimming pared 5 bases from V and 5 bases from J, leaving 18 bases between. Germline V gene lookup returns CDR1 MNHEY and CDR2 SMNVEV (reference sequence). DNA of the CDR3: TGTGCCAGCAGTCTGGGGACGGCGATCGGGTATGGCTACACCTTC. Its translation is CASSLGTAIGYGYTF.

CDR3 residues: CASINSRRTGNTIYF. CDR3 in DNA: TGTGCCAGCATCAATAGCAGGAGAACTGGAAACACCATATATTTT. The rearrangement links TRBV6-6 to TRBJ1-3; D is undetermined. Germline V gene sequence: CDR1 MNHNY, CDR2 SVGAGI (reference sequence). The V and J ends lost 7 bases and 2 bases respectively, with 15 bases between them. There are 15 residues in the CDR3.

The chain has TRBV9 and TRBJ2-3, with D tentatively TRBD1 (5 bases). The CDR3 is made up of 15 amino acids. Trimming shortened V by 2 bases and J by 2 bases, and 12 bases separated the two germline ends. The germline V gene encodes CDR1 SGDLS and CDR2 YYNGEE. In DNA form, the CDR3 reads TGTGCCAGCAGCGTGACGGCAGGGCACACAGATACGCAGTATTTT. Translated, it gives CASSVTAGHTDTQYF.

V is TRBV7-6 and J is TRBJ1-5; 7 bases are shared with TRBD1. Per germline, CDR1 SGHVS and CDR2 FNYEAQ. Trimming took 4 bases from V and 6 from J; bases not matched to a gene: 6. The CDR3 has 14 residues. CDR3 sequence: CASSYRGPPQPQHF. The CDR3 DNA sequence: TGTGCCAGCAGCTACAGGGGACCCCCTCAGCCCCAGCATTTT. The full variable domain, its missing parts supplied by reference TRBV7-6 and TRBJ1-5, is GAGVSQSPRYKVTKRGQDVALRCDPISGHVSLYWYRQALGQGPEFLTYFNYEAQQDKSGLPNDRFSAERPEGSISTLTIQRTEQRDSAMYRCASSYRGPPQPQHFGDGTRLSIL.

The chain employs TRBV27 and TRBJ2-3; D not resolved. The CDR3 has 11 residues. Germline CDR1 MNHEY, CDR2 SMNVEV (reference sequence). The V end lost 3 bases, the J end lost 6 bases, and 4 bases lay between the germline ends. CDR3 region: CASSFSDTQYF. The CDR3 region has the DNA TGTGCCAGCAGTTTCAGTGATACGCAGTATTTT.

The chain is built from TRBV5-1 and TRBJ2-1; D is perhaps TRBD2 (5 bases). The CDR3 is 13 amino acids. Germline V gene data show CDR1 as SGHRS and CDR2 as YFSETQ. Trimming pared 4 bases from V and 8 bases from J, leaving 13 bases between. The CDR3 nucleotides are TGCGCCAGCAGCCCGGAGGCCGCCGATGAGCAGTTCTTC. It encodes CASSPEAADEQFF.

This sequence joins TRBV5-1 and TRBJ2-1; D possibly corresponds to TRBD2 (5 bases). This CDR3 comprises 15 residues. V lost 3 bases, J lost 5 bases, and 15 bases lay in between. CDR1 is SGHRS and CDR2 is YFSETQ in the germline V gene. This CDR3 reads CASSSTLREDNEQFF. CDR3 DNA sequence: TGCGCCAGCAGCTCGACTCTTCGGGAAGACAATGAGCAGTTCTTC.

This rearrangement joins TRBV2 to TRBJ2-2; 12 bases align to TRBD2. There are 18 residues in the CDR3. The germline gives CDR1 SNHLY, CDR2 FYNNEI. V lost 5 bases to trimming and J lost 0 bases; unmatched junction nucleotides: 7. The CDR3 loop reads CASSTPSGRAPNTGELFF. DNA for the CDR3: TGTGCCAGCAGTACACCTAGCGGGAGGGCTCCGAACACCGGGGAGCTGTTTTTT.

The chain uses TRBV7-6 and TRBJ2-1; TRBD2 aligns across 12 bases. The germline CDR1 and CDR2 sequences are SGHVS and FNYEAQ. The CDR3 extends over 17 amino acids. V lost 5 bases to trimming and J lost 0 bases; unmatched junction nucleotides: 5. CDR3 in amino acids: CASSLSTSGSSYNEQFF. The CDR3 DNA sequence: TGTGCCAGCAGCCTATCGACTAGCGGGAGCTCCTACAATGAGCAGTTCTTC.

This rearrangement joins TRBV27 to TRBJ2-7; the D is unclear. This CDR3 is 13 amino acids long. Trimming stripped 6 bases from V and 1 base from J, with 10 bases between. CDR1 MNHEY and CDR2 SMNVEV come from the germline V gene (reference sequence). The CDR3 here is CASRSGSSYEQYF. The DNA of the CDR3 is TGTGCCAGCAGGTCGGGCAGTTCCTACGAGCAGTACTTC.

The chain links TRBV5-5 to TRBJ1-1; 10 bases align to TRBD1. Germline lookup yields CDR1 SGHKS and CDR2 YYEKEE (reference sequence). The V gene end was trimmed by 5 bases and the J gene end by 5 bases; junction bases not matched to a gene: 6. The CDR3 is 14 amino acids. In nucleotides, the CDR3 is TGTGCCAGCAGATGGGACAGGGGAAGGACTGAAGCTTTCTTT. This sequence encodes CASRWDRGRTEAFF.

This clone appeared once. The chain joins TRBV28 to TRBJ2-3, with 10 nucleotides matching TRBD1. Losses at the gene ends were 5 bases for V and 2 bases for J; bases not matched to a gene: 13. Germline V gene data show CDR1 as MDHEN and CDR2 as SYDVKM. There are 18 residues in the CDR3. This chain's CDR3 is CASSPKTGGLTYTDTQYF. CDR3 DNA sequence: TGTGCCAGCAGTCCTAAGACAGGGGGCCTCACTTACACAGATACGCAGTATTTT.

The gene calls are TRBV27 and TRBJ2-7; possibly TRBD1 for D (5 bases). V gave up 2 bases and J gave up 3 bases, with 8 bases separating them. Looked up from germline, CDR1 is MNHEY and CDR2 is SMNVEV (reference sequence). This CDR3 has 13 residues. As DNA, the CDR3 is TGTGCCAGCAGTTTAGGACACGACTACGAGCAGTACTTC. Translating gives CASSLGHDYEQYF.

The chain recombines TRBV13 with TRBJ2-7, with 11 bases fitting TRBD2. This CDR3 is built from 14 residues. Germline CDR1 reads PRHDT; CDR2 reads FYEKMQ (reference sequence). With V trimmed by 4 bases and J by 6 bases, 5 bases remained unmatched. The CDR3 loop is CASSSRLAGSEQYF. The CDR3 DNA follows: TGTGCCAGCAGCTCTCGACTAGCGGGAAGCGAGCAGTACTTC.

V usage is TRBV30 and J usage is TRBJ1-4; 7 nucleotides align to TRBD1. The CDR3 is 14 amino acids. The V gene's germline CDR1 is GTSNPN and CDR2 SVGIG (reference sequence). Unmatched junction bases numbered 8, after V lost 5 bases and J lost 5 bases. In DNA form, the CDR3 reads TGTGCCTGGGCCTCGGGACAGATAAATGAAAAACTGTTTTTT. Amino acids: CAWASGQINEKLFF. The full variable domain, with the rest looked up from reference TRBV30 and TRBJ1-4, is SQTIHQWPATLVQPVGSPLSLECTVEGTSNPNLYWYRQAAGRGLQLLFYSVGIGQISSEVPQNLSASRPQDRQFILSSKKLLLSDSGFYLCAWASGQINEKLFFGSGTQLSVL.

V usage is TRBV25-1 and J usage is TRBJ2-7, with D possibly matching TRBD2 (6 bases). This CDR3 region has 11 residues. Germline V lookup: CDR1 MGHDK, CDR2 SYGVNS. The ends were cut back, 8 bases at V and 6 bases at J, with 11 bases in the middle. The CDR3 loop reads CASSTGGEQYF. The DNA of the CDR3 is TGTGCCAGCTCGACCGGGGGCGAGCAGTACTTC.

The chain uses TRBV11-2 and TRBJ1-2; no clear D. This CDR3 region has 14 residues. In germline, CDR1 is SGHAT, CDR2 FQNNGV. With 0 bases removed from V and 14 bases from J, the gap between germline ends came to 19 bases. The CDR3 protein is CASSLEASFGGRTF. The CDR3 bases are TGTGCCAGCAGCTTAGAGGCCAGCTTCGGAGGGAGGACCTTC.